This T cell receptor (beta chain) was profiled in a study of T cells in localized non-small cell lung cancer. The method was immunoSEQ multiplex PCR; TCRdb's version includes in-frame clones alone and lacks a portion of them. The table has around 48,000 clones, 70% to 80% seen once; the top ten hold less than 20%. Germline V gene sequence: CDR1 SGHDT, CDR2 YYEEEE. The CDR3 is 12 residues long. V gave up 1 base and J gave up 10 bases, with 9 bases separating them. The source material was peripheral blood, sampled before any cancer treatment. The TCR originated in a man aged 40 to 75 with stage I squamous cell lung carcinoma. The rearrangement links TRBV5-6 to TRBJ2-1; D gene ambiguous. The CDR3 DNA follows: TGTGCCAGCAGCTTGTCTGGCGGCGAGCAGTTCTTC. Translating it yields CASSLSGGEQFF. The complete variable domain, with remaining parts taken from reference TRBV5-6 and TRBJ2-1, reads DAGVTQSPTHLIKTRGQQVTLRCSPKSGHDTVSWYQQALGQGPQFIFQYYEEEERQRGNFPDRFSGHQFPNYSSELNVNALLLGDSALYLCASSLSGGEQFFGPGTRLTVL.